This paragraph reports one T cell receptor (beta chain). As yet, its antigen is unknown. The method was immunoSEQ multiplex PCR; TCRdb's version includes in-frame clones alone and lacks a portion of them. This sample has more than 150,000 clones, with around 87% found just once. The sample is drawn from a study of T cell responses to AZD1222 COVID-19 vaccine. Study conclusions and caveats: The donor cohort was predominantly white British with a female majority, and clonal diversity may have been underestimated. Repertoires in all cases were sampled only once the peak T cell response had passed. Two doses of AZD1222 preceded a rise in Spike-specific TCR breadth and depth. AZD1222 recipients seropositive at baseline numbered only 5 or 6.

CDR1 and CDR2 (germline): LGHNA, YNFKEQ. J gave up 3 bases and V 0 bases, and 5 bases lay outside the gene matches. The CDR3 length is 16 residues. The sequence came from an adult in good health. This chain connects TRBV4-2 to TRBJ2-7; 10 bases match TRBD2. Sequenced material: peripheral blood, taken on day 0 of MenACWY control vaccination. CDR3 region: CASSQDPSGGFYEQYF. CDR3 in DNA: TGTGCCAGCAGCCAAGATCCTAGCGGGGGTTTCTACGAGCAGTACTTC.